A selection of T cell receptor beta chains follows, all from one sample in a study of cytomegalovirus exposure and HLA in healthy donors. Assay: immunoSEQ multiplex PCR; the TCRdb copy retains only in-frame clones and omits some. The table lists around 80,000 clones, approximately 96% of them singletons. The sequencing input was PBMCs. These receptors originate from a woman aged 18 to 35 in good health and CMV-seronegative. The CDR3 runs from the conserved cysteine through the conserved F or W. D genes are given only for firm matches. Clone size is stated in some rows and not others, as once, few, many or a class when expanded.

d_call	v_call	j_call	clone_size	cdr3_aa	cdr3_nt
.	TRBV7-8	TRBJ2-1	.	CASSLGPRGQFF	TGTGCCAGCAGCTTAGGGCCAAGAGGGCAGTTCTTC
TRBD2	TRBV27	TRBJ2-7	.	CASSLRGLAGGYLTYEQYF	TGTGCCAGCAGTTTACGCGGACTAGCGGGAGGGTACTTAACGTACGAGCAGTACTTC
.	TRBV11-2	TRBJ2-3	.	CASSKGLVTDTQYF	TGTGCCAGCAGCAAAGGACTGGTCACAGATACGCAGTATTTT
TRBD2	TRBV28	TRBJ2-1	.	CASSPTSGVIYEQFF	TGTGCCAGCAGCCCGACTAGCGGGGTTATTTATGAGCAGTTCTTC
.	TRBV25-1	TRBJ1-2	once	CASSASGTSYYTF	TGTGCCAGCAGTGCATCCGGGACATCATACTACACCTTC
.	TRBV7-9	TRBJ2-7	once	CASSENYEQYF	TGTGCCAGCAGCGAGAACTACGAGCAGTACTTC
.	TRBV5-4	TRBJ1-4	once	CASSFGGSYNEKLFF	TGTGCCAGCAGCTTTGGGGGGTCGTATAATGAAAAACTGTTTTTT
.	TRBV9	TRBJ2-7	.	CASSVAARGYEQYF	TGTGCCAGCAGCGTAGCGGCTAGGGGATACGAGCAGTACTTC
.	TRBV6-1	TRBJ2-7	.	CASSGGTEFYEQYF	TGTGCCAGCAGCGGCGGGACAGAGTTCTACGAGCAGTACTTC
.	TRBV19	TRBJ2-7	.	CASSRERTASYEQYF	TGTGCCAGTAGTAGGGAAAGGACAGCTTCCTACGAGCAGTACTTC
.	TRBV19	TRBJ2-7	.	CASSIGSPAREQYF	TGTGCCAGTAGTATTGGATCTCCCGCCAGGGAGCAGTACTTC
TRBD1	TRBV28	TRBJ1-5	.	CASSLFQGAGNQPQHF	TGTGCCAGCAGTTTATTCCAGGGGGCCGGCAATCAGCCCCAGCATTTT
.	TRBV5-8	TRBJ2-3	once	CASSLLDGVTDTQYF	TGTGCCAGCAGCTTGTTGGACGGGGTCACAGATACGCAGTATTTT
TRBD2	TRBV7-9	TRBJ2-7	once	CASSSGTSGTRDEQYF	TGTGCCAGCAGCTCGGGGACTAGCGGGACAAGGGACGAGCAGTACTTC